This T cell receptor (beta chain) emerged from a study of blood T cell repertoires in COVID-19. The wider study: COVID-19 samples collected from the United States, Italy and Spain covered acute and convalescent phases.

The table came from immunoSEQ multiplex PCR; TCRdb's copy has only in-frame clones and leaves some out. The data contain hundreds of thousands of clones, 80% to 90% of them singletons. CDR3 size: 12 residues. Germline V gene data show CDR1 as MNHEY and CDR2 as SVGAGI. V lost 4 bases to trimming and J lost 2 bases, with 6 bases between them. The source is a man aged 35 to 55 in a cohort exposed to, infected with or recovered from COVID-19 (not recorded which). The rearrangement joins TRBV6-5 to TRBJ2-7; D may be TRBD1 (5 bases). Sequencing used PBMCs or T cells enriched from blood (not recorded which). CDR3 residues: CASSLDTYEQYF. CDR3 bases: TGTGCCAGCAGTTTGGACACCTACGAGCAGTACTTC.